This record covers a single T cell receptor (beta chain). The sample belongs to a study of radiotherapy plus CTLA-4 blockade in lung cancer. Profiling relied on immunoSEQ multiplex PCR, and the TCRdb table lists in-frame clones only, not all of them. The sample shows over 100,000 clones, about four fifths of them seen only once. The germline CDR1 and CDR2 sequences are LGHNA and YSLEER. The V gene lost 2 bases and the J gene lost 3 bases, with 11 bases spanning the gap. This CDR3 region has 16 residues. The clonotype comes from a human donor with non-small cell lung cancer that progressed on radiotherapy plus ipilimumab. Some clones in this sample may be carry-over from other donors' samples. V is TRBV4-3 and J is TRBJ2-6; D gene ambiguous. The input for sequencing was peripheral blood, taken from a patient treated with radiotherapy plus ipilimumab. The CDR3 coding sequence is TGCGCCAGCAGCCAAACTAAATTCGATGGGGCCAACGTCCTGACTTTC. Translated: CASSQTKFDGANVLTF.